This T cell receptor (beta chain) was identified in a study of Ad26.COV2.S vaccination and SARS-CoV-2 variants. About the research overall: Trial arm assignment for the donor was COV1001 Ad26.COV2.S. Ad26.COV2.S was injected intramuscularly once or twice, 56 days apart.

Trimming removed 7 bases at V and 4 bases at J, with 10 bases between. This CDR3 region has 12 residues. CDR1 is ENHRY and CDR2 is SYGVKD in the germline V gene. Repertoires were generated with immunoSEQ multiplex PCR, while TCRdb's copy carries only in-frame clones and drops some. The repertoire holds 500,000 or so clones, with about 91% as singletons. Sample treatment: around 19 received Ad26.COV2.S at low or high dose, single or two shots; several received placebo; per-sample allocation not given. After the first vaccine or placebo injection, samples were drawn on day 63. Recruitment in Boston yielded a donor of adult age, 18-55 years. With regard to this clone: The target antigen is unknown.

Study observations and caveats: Non-spike TCR breadth was similar in vaccine and placebo recipients.

The chain employs TRBV10-3 and TRBJ1-2; maybe TRBD1 (5 bases). Sequenced material: peripheral blood, taken in a trial of Ad26.COV2.S vaccine versus placebo. The origin of this receptor is a person between 18 and 65 years old who received the Ad26.COV2.S COVID-19 vaccine or a placebo. CDR3: CAIKDSSYGYTF. The CDR3, as DNA: TGTGCCATCAAAGACAGCTCCTATGGCTACACCTTC.